What follows is one TCR beta chain and its context. This entry is derived from a study of blood T cell repertoires in COVID-19. As for the study in general: PBMCs, B-cell-depleted T cells, or T cells were the source of the cDNA or gDNA that made up the material.

The CDR3 totals 18 residues. V dropped 3 bases and J dropped 3 bases, with 20 bases sitting between them. CDR1 is KGHSH, CDR2 LQKENI, per germline. Source study methods: Counts of nucleated cells, estimated from reference gene primer amplification, were obtained. TCRdb's copy holds only in-frame clones and misses some; the assay was immunoSEQ multiplex PCR. V and J calls and clone size follow that table, whereas D and trimming were derived from the DNA. The profile covers approximately 80,000 clones, with 78% appearing a single time and 15% to 20% taken by the ten largest. The specimen sequenced was peripheral blood. This TCR was recovered from a human donor in a cohort sampled during active COVID-19. This chain uses TRBV18 with TRBJ1-4; D is ambiguous. The CDR3 coding sequence is TGTGCCAGCTCACCCCCGGGAGGTTCCTCGGCACCTAATGAAAAACTGTTTTTT. Translation: CASSPPGGSSAPNEKLFF.